This TCR beta chain is drawn from a study of shared clonotypes between healthy human individuals. General study points: Naive CD4 clonotype sharing across a few donors was 4% to 5%. Having only a few donors restricted how much genetic and exposure-history diversity was captured.

Per the original data handling: Sequence data from immunoSEQ were junction-only and lacked quality scores; consequently, filtering differed. Method: immunoSEQ multiplex PCR; TCRdb's copy keeps in-frame clones and lacks some. V, J and clone size are those of that table, while D and trimming were read from the DNA. Of more than 2,000,000 clones in the sample, just over 90% are singletons; the top ten hold about 0.13%. Points on this clone: Antigen: not known.

Negatively enriched CD4+ T cells were divided by CD45RA into naive and memory. The sequenced sample consisted of naive CD4+ T cells sorted from blood. Subset denoted: CD45RA+ positively selected. This sequence originates from a man aged 18-30 years in good health.

The CDR3 protein is CASIGLLNQPQHF. In nucleotides, the CDR3 is TGTGCCAGCATAGGACTTCTGAATCAGCCCCAGCATTTT. The gene calls are TRBV6-1 and TRBJ1-5; D unclear. The germline V gene has CDR1 MNHNS and CDR2 SASEGT. The CDR3 is 13 amino acids. Trimming cost V 7 bases and J 4 bases, with 11 bases left between them.